These T cell receptor beta chains were read from a single sample in a study of a mutant IDH1 vaccine in newly diagnosed glioma. No cognate antigen is known for these TCRs. Sequenced by immunoSEQ multiplex PCR; TCRdb stores in-frame clones only, minus some. This sample carries some 49,000 clones, roughly 72% of them seen once, and the ten largest clones take around 4.7%. The sequences come from PBMCs, collected from a glioma patient whose treatment included an IDH1 peptide vaccine. The source is a woman between 40 and 50 years old with glioma. Some clones in this sample may be carry-over from other donors' samples. CDR3s include the opening cysteine and the closing phenylalanine or tryptophan. Fields, in order: J gene, D gene, V gene, clone size, CDR3 protein, CDR3 DNA. A D gene is named only where the DNA matches it firmly. Some rows have no size entry. The others give once, few or many, or a class for an expanded clone.

>TRBJ2-3|-|TRBV4-1|-
CASSYGSSTDTQYF
TGCGCCAGCAGCTATGGGTCGTCCACAGATACGCAGTATTTT
>TRBJ1-1|-|TRBV19|-
CASSLVPWDTEAFF
TGTGCCAGTAGCCTAGTCCCTTGGGACACTGAAGCTTTCTTT
>TRBJ2-5|-|TRBV9|-
CASSAFSGVRNDPKETQYF
TGTGCCAGCAGCGCCTTCTCGGGGGTTCGGAACGACCCTAAAGAGACCCAGTACTTC
>TRBJ1-1|-|TRBV15|-
CATSRARTTEAFF
TGTGCCACCAGCAGAGCGCGGACCACTGAAGCTTTCTTT
>TRBJ2-1|TRBD2|TRBV5-1|-
CASSRLAGTEQFF
TGCGCCAGCAGCCGACTAGCGGGGACTGAGCAGTTCTTC
>TRBJ2-1|-|TRBV9|-
CASSVGDNEQFF
TGTGCCAGCAGCGTAGGGGACAATGAGCAGTTCTTC
>TRBJ2-2|-|TRBV4-1|-
CASSQGWGRTGELFF
TGCGCCAGCAGCCAAGGCTGGGGTCGGACCGGGGAGCTGTTTTTT
>TRBJ1-1|-|TRBV30|few
CAWGWDTEAFF
TGTGCCTGGGGGTGGGACACTGAAGCTTTCTTT
>TRBJ2-5|-|TRBV5-1|once
CASSLFETQYF
TGCGCCAGCAGCTTGTTTGAGACCCAGTACTTC
>TRBJ2-7|-|TRBV10-3|-
CAINPHSYEQYF
TGTGCCATCAACCCCCACTCCTACGAGCAGTACTTC
>TRBJ1-1|TRBD1|TRBV6-1|-
CASSEEETGGLVTEAFF
TGTGCCAGCAGTGAAGAAGAGACAGGGGGCCTGGTCACTGAAGCTTTCTTT
>TRBJ1-5|-|TRBV29-1|few
CSYSGGVNQPQHF
TGCAGCTATTCTGGGGGGGTTAATCAGCCCCAGCATTTT
>TRBJ2-2|-|TRBV10-1|-
CASSAGQNTGELFF
TGCGCCAGCAGTGCGGGACAGAACACCGGGGAGCTGTTTTTT
>TRBJ2-7|TRBD1|TRBV10-3|-
CAALGQGQSYEQYF
TGTGCCGCGCTAGGACAGGGGCAGTCCTACGAGCAGTACTTC
>TRBJ1-3|-|TRBV7-8|once
CASTSFPPQKIFSGNTIYF
TGTGCCAGCACCTCATTCCCCCCACAAAAAATATTCTCTGGAAACACCATATATTTT
>TRBJ2-7|-|TRBV5-1|-
CASSLGDIGDGEQYF
TGCGCCAGCAGCTTGGGGGACATTGGGGACGGAGAGCAGTACTTC
>TRBJ1-6|-|TRBV28|-
CASSLRAANSPLHF
TGTGCCAGCAGTCTGAGGGCAGCTAATTCACCCCTCCACTTT
>TRBJ1-5|TRBD1|TRBV6-5|-
CASSRDRGGQPQHF
TGTGCCAGCAGTAGGGACAGGGGAGGTCAGCCCCAGCATTTT
>TRBJ2-3|TRBD2|TRBV7-8|-
CASSLRWTSGGKSTDTQYF
TGTGCCAGCAGCCTCCGTTGGACTAGCGGGGGGAAAAGCACAGATACGCAGTATTTT
>TRBJ2-3|TRBD2|TRBV30|once
CAWSVLELARSDTQYF
TGTGCCTGGAGTGTACTGGAACTAGCGAGATCAGATACGCAGTATTTT
>TRBJ2-7|-|TRBV7-8|-
CASSLVTGGSYEQYF
TGTGCCAGCAGCTTAGTTACAGGAGGCTCCTACGAGCAGTACTTC
>TRBJ2-7|-|TRBV6-6|-
CASQSPGLLSYEQYF
TGTGCCAGCCAATCTCCGGGACTGCTCTCCTACGAGCAGTACTTC
>TRBJ2-1|TRBD1|TRBV12-5|-
CASGPEGQASYNEQFF
TGTGCTAGTGGTCCGGAGGGACAGGCCTCCTACAATGAGCAGTTCTTC
>TRBJ1-1|-|TRBV7-9|-
CASSLVGGMEAFF
TGTGCCAGCAGCTTAGTAGGGGGAATGGAAGCTTTCTTT
>TRBJ1-4|-|TRBV6-5|-
CASSYSRATLEKLFF
TGTGCCAGCAGTTACTCCAGGGCCACCCTTGAAAAACTGTTTTTT
>TRBJ2-3|-|TRBV18|-
CASPPGAGTDTQYF
TGTGCCAGCCCACCGGGGGCCGGCACAGATACGCAGTATTTT
>TRBJ1-2|-|TRBV5-4|-
CASSKQGDGYTF
TGTGCCAGCAGCAAACAAGGGGATGGCTACACCTTC
>TRBJ1-5|-|TRBV27|few
CASSKRAGGQPQHF
TGTGCCAGCAGTAAGCGGGCCGGCGGTCAGCCCCAGCATTTT
>TRBJ2-2|-|TRBV6-1|-
CASSASQGFTGELFF
TGTGCCAGCAGTGCCTCGCAGGGATTCACCGGGGAGCTGTTTTTT
>TRBJ2-5|TRBD2|TRBV7-2|-
CASSTRTSGRGVQYF
TGTGCCAGCAGCACCCGGACTAGCGGGAGAGGGGTGCAGTACTTC